The rows below give T cell receptor beta chains drawn from one sample of a study of cytotoxic CD8 clonotypes in ibrutinib-treated CLL. The assay was immunoSEQ multiplex PCR, and TCRdb's table has in-frame clones only and misses some. The repertoire holds 300,000 to 400,000 clones, roughly two thirds seen once, with 6.3% in the top ten. The sample was PBMCs, taken after 36 months of ibrutinib treatment. The source is a human donor with chronic lymphocytic leukemia. Both conserved end residues are part of each CDR3. The order of the fields is V gene, D gene, J gene, clone size, CDR3 protein, CDR3 DNA. A D gene is named only where the DNA matches it firmly. A clone size is listed for some rows: how often the clone was seen (once, few, many), or a class if it is expanded.

v_gene: TRBV19
d_gene: .
j_gene: TRBJ2-7
abundance: .
CDR3aa: CASSIRGQGGIGEQYF
CDR3nt: TGTGCCAGTAGTATACGGGGGCAGGGAGGGATCGGCGAGCAGTACTTC

v_gene: TRBV20-1
d_gene: .
j_gene: TRBJ2-7
abundance: .
CDR3aa: CSARKYTEQYF
CDR3nt: TGCAGTGCTAGAAAGTATACCGAGCAGTACTTC

v_gene: TRBV12-5
d_gene: TRBD1
j_gene: TRBJ1-1
abundance: .
CDR3aa: CASGTRTGANTEAFF
CDR3nt: TGTGCTAGTGGTACGCGGACAGGAGCGAACACTGAAGCTTTCTTT

v_gene: TRBV19
d_gene: TRBD1
j_gene: TRBJ2-7
abundance: .
CDR3aa: CASSPTRGLVVNEQYF
CDR3nt: TGTGCCAGTAGCCCTACCAGGGGGCTAGTCGTTAACGAGCAGTACTTC

v_gene: TRBV19
d_gene: .
j_gene: TRBJ2-7
abundance: .
CDR3aa: CASSSSWTTVSYEQYF
CDR3nt: TGTGCCAGTAGTAGCAGCTGGACCACAGTCTCCTACGAGCAGTACTTC

v_gene: TRBV4-2
d_gene: .
j_gene: TRBJ1-2
abundance: few
CDR3aa: CASSRGGEGDGYTF
CDR3nt: TGTGCCAGCAGCCGTGGGGGCGAGGGGGATGGCTACACCTTC

v_gene: TRBV5-1
d_gene: .
j_gene: TRBJ2-3
abundance: .
CDR3aa: CASGLDLPPADTQYF
CDR3nt: TGCGCCAGCGGGTTGGACCTCCCCCCCGCAGATACGCAGTATTTT

v_gene: TRBV7-8
d_gene: .
j_gene: TRBJ2-1
abundance: once
CDR3aa: CASSLAHGNEQFF
CDR3nt: TGTGCCAGCAGCTTAGCGCACGGGAATGAGCAGTTCTTC

v_gene: TRBV7-9
d_gene: .
j_gene: TRBJ2-2
abundance: .
CDR3aa: CASSPLPSTGTTNTGELFF
CDR3nt: TGTGCCAGCAGCCCACTACCCTCGACCGGGACAACGAACACCGGGGAGCTGTTTTTT

v_gene: TRBV5-4
d_gene: TRBD1
j_gene: TRBJ1-4
abundance: few
CDR3aa: CASSPGQNEKLFF
CDR3nt: TGTGCCAGCAGCCCGGGACAGAATGAAAAACTGTTTTTT

v_gene: TRBV10-3
d_gene: TRBD2
j_gene: TRBJ2-3
abundance: .
CDR3aa: CAISPPSGDTQYF
CDR3nt: TGTGCCATCAGCCCACCTAGCGGGGATACGCAGTATTTT

v_gene: TRBV14
d_gene: .
j_gene: TRBJ2-5
abundance: .
CDR3aa: CASSQPTKRETQYF
CDR3nt: TGTGCCAGCAGCCAACCGACCAAACGAGAGACCCAGTACTTC

v_gene: TRBV9
d_gene: .
j_gene: TRBJ2-1
abundance: .
CDR3aa: CASSVVSYKEQFF
CDR3nt: TGTGCCAGCAGCGTAGTGTCGTACAAGGAGCAGTTCTTC

v_gene: TRBV5-1
d_gene: TRBD1
j_gene: TRBJ2-5
abundance: .
CDR3aa: CASSPDRDRGVTQYF
CDR3nt: TGCGCCAGCAGCCCAGATAGGGACAGGGGTGTGACCCAGTACTTC